These T cell receptor beta chains were read from a single sample in a study of regulatory T cells in long-lasting Graves disease. Using its own MiXCR run on the multiplex PCR reads, TCRdb lists one record per CDR3 protein. The profile shows some 450,000 distinct CDR3 sequences, about 25% of them singletons. The material sequenced was peripheral blood mononuclear cells (PBMCs), taken when the disease was refractory, from a patient treated with antithyroid drugs. Every receptor here comes from a female donor with Graves disease. Both conserved end residues are part of each CDR3. The order of the fields is CDR3 protein, CDR3 DNA, V gene, J gene, D gene, clone size. D genes are given only for firm matches. Where a row states a size, it is once, few, many or the class of an expanded clone; other rows omit it.

CASSSQGSQLMNTEAFF	TGCGCCAGCAGCTCACAGGGGTCCCAACTCATGAACACTGAAGCTTTCTTT	TRBV5-1	TRBJ1-1	TRBD1	-
CASSGGVGLGAFF	TGTGCCAGCAGCGGGGGGGTGGGCCTCGGAGCTTTCTTT	TRBV9	TRBJ1-1	-	-
CASSRPTSRSYEQYF	TGTGCCAGCTCCCGACCGACTAGCCGCTCCTACGAGCAGTACTTC	TRBV18	TRBJ2-7	TRBD2	-
CASSIGSFSGANVLTF	TGTGCCAGTAGTATTGGGTCTTTCTCTGGGGCCAACGTCCTGACTTTC	TRBV19	TRBJ2-6	-	-
CASSVRDRGTYEQYF	TGTGCCAGCAGTGTTCGGGACAGGGGGACCTACGAGCAGTACTTC	TRBV6-1	TRBJ2-7	TRBD1	few
CAFLASQETQYF	TGTGCCTTCCTAGCGAGCCAAGAGACCCAGTACTTC	TRBV30	TRBJ2-5	-	many
CASSPNQIPGELFF	TGTGCCAGCTCACCTAATCAGATCCCCGGGGAGCTGTTTTTT	TRBV18	TRBJ2-2	-	-
CASRIHRDGYYEQYF	TGTGCCAGCAGGATTCACCGGGACGGATACTACGAGCAGTACTTC	TRBV6-1	TRBJ2-7	-	many
CASARGRDNSPLHF	TGTGCCAGCGCCAGGGGAAGAGATAATTCACCCCTCCACTTT	TRBV6-1	TRBJ1-6	-	-
CASSDAPPYEQYF	TGTGCCAGCAGTGATGCTCCCCCCTACGAGCAGTACTTC	TRBV2	TRBJ2-7	-	many
CASNVDRGSQPQHF	TGTGCCAGCAACGTCGACAGGGGTTCTCAGCCCCAGCATTTT	TRBV6-1	TRBJ1-5	TRBD1	many
CSVGDSRGEQYF	TGCAGCGTTGGCGACTCGCGGGGCGAGCAGTACTTC	TRBV29-1	TRBJ2-7	-	-
CASKRDSRENTEAFF	TGTGCCAGTAAAAGGGACAGCCGTGAAAACACTGAAGCTTTCTTT	TRBV19	TRBJ1-1	TRBD1	-
CASRRREDTEAFF	TGTGCCAGTAGGCGCAGGGAAGACACTGAAGCTTTCTTT	TRBV19	TRBJ1-1	-	few
CASSLNRGDTGELFF	TGTGCCAGCTCACTGAACAGGGGAGACACCGGGGAGCTGTTTTTT	TRBV18	TRBJ2-2	TRBD1	few
CASNFQGGINTEAFF	TGTGCCAGCAACTTCCAGGGGGGAATTAACACTGAAGCTTTCTTT	TRBV6-1	TRBJ1-1	TRBD1	-
CASRIRTGRDQPQHF	TGTGCCAGCAGGATAAGGACAGGGAGGGATCAGCCCCAGCATTTT	TRBV2	TRBJ1-5	TRBD1	many
CASSFDSGRASHIQYF	TGTGCCAGCAGCTTTGATAGCGGGAGGGCCTCGCACATTCAGTACTTC	TRBV7-2	TRBJ2-4	TRBD2	-
CASSEGISYEQYF	TGTGCCAGCAGTGAGGGGATCTCCTACGAGCAGTACTTC	TRBV6-2/TRBV6-3	TRBJ2-7	-	-
CASGRGQGDNQPQHF	TGTGCCAGCGGAAGAGGACAGGGTGACAATCAGCCCCAGCATTTT	TRBV2	TRBJ1-5	TRBD1	many
CASSLEGQGSDTQYF	TGTGCCAGCAGCTTAGAGGGACAGGGCTCAGATACGCAGTATTTT	TRBV7-8	TRBJ2-3	TRBD1	-
CSVGQGEGYGYTF	TGCAGCGTCGGGCAGGGTGAGGGCTATGGCTACACCTTC	TRBV29-1	TRBJ1-2	-	many
CASSHWDRPNYGYTF	TGTGCCAGCAGCCACTGGGACAGACCTAACTATGGCTACACCTTC	TRBV7-2	TRBJ1-2	TRBD1	few
CAIQGRTYNEQFF	TGTGCCATACAGGGGCGGACCTACAATGAGCAGTTCTTC	TRBV28	TRBJ2-1	TRBD1	-
CASSGPRLEQETQYF	TGTGCCAGCTCAGGCCCGAGACTAGAACAAGAGACCCAGTACTTC	TRBV18	TRBJ2-5	-	-
CASSSGQGLIQTQYF	TGTGCCAGTAGTTCGGGACAGGGGCTAATACAGACCCAGTACTTC	TRBV19	TRBJ2-5	TRBD1	-
CASSDQGFAEKLFF	TGTGCCAGCAGTGATCAGGGTTTTGCCGAAAAACTGTTTTTT	TRBV2	TRBJ1-4	-	many
CASSTPQTNPVDTGELFF	TGTGCCAGTAGCACGCCGCAGACGAACCCTGTGGACACCGGGGAGCTGTTTTTT	TRBV19	TRBJ2-2	-	few
CASTSGRANTGELFF	TGTGCCAGCACCAGCGGGAGGGCGAACACCGGGGAGCTGTTTTTT	TRBV27	TRBJ2-2	TRBD2	-
CASSHDQGNQPQHF	TGTGCCAGCAGCCACGATCAGGGGAATCAGCCCCAGCATTTT	TRBV7-2	TRBJ1-5	-	few
CSARASSSYEQYF	TGCAGTGCTAGGGCTAGTAGCTCCTACGAGCAGTACTTC	TRBV20-1	TRBJ2-7	-	-
CATSDLVSSGQETQYF	TGTGCCACCAGTGATTTGGTGTCTAGCGGACAAGAGACCCAGTACTTC	TRBV24-1	TRBJ2-5	TRBD2	many
CASSDDRVFYGYTF	TGTGCCAGCAGTGATGACAGGGTCTTCTATGGCTACACCTTC	TRBV25-1	TRBJ1-2	TRBD1	few
CASTAVDGNTEAFF	TGTGCCAGCACGGCGGTGGACGGGAACACTGAAGCTTTCTTT	TRBV27	TRBJ1-1	-	-
CASSWEGGPSYEQYF	TGTGCCAGCAGCTGGGAGGGAGGGCCATCCTACGAGCAGTACTTC	TRBV11-2	TRBJ2-7	TRBD2	many
CAIGEGKPEAFF	TGTGCCATCGGGGAGGGGAAACCTGAAGCTTTCTTT	TRBV10-3	TRBJ1-1	-	few
CASSFRGATWNQPQHF	TGTGCCAGCAGTTTCCGGGGGGCCACCTGGAATCAGCCCCAGCATTTT	TRBV12-3/TRBV12-4	TRBJ1-5	-	many
CASETGSGNTIYF	TGTGCCAGCGAGACAGGCTCTGGAAACACCATATATTTT	TRBV28	TRBJ1-3	-	few
CASSSQQGPGELFF	TGTGCCAGCAGCTCGCAACAGGGACCCGGGGAGCTGTTTTTT	TRBV7-3	TRBJ2-2	-	few
CASSPPSHETQYF	TGTGCCAGCTCACCACCGAGCCATGAGACCCAGTACTTC	TRBV18	TRBJ2-5	-	few
CATSHGTRDYEQYF	TGTGCCACCAGCCATGGGACCCGGGACTACGAGCAGTACTTC	TRBV15	TRBJ2-7	-	many
CASSRGGPYNEQFF	TGTGCCAGCAGTAGGGGGGGACCCTACAATGAGCAGTTCTTC	TRBV28	TRBJ2-1	-	-
CASSRSGNTEAFF	TGTGCCAGCAGCCGAAGTGGGAACACTGAAGCTTTCTTT	TRBV6-1	TRBJ1-1	-	many
CASSLIGAPGELFF	TGCGCCAGCAGCTTAATCGGGGCACCCGGGGAGCTGTTTTTT	TRBV5-1	TRBJ2-2	-	-
CASSQTGTTDTQYF	TGTGCCAGCAGCCAAACAGGGACGACAGATACGCAGTATTTT	TRBV7-9	TRBJ2-3	-	-
CASSPGQGEAQPQHF	TGCGCCAGCAGCCCGGGACAGGGTGAGGCTCAGCCCCAGCATTTT	TRBV4-1	TRBJ1-5	TRBD1	few
CASSKGSGTALVEQYF	TGTGCCAGCTCAAAGGGGTCCGGGACCGCCCTAGTCGAGCAGTACTTC	TRBV7-9	TRBJ2-7	-	many
CSVFSGRVYNEQFF	TGCAGCGTTTTTAGCGGGAGGGTATACAATGAGCAGTTCTTC	TRBV29-1	TRBJ2-1	TRBD2	-
CASSPTEGSPGNTTYF	TGTGCCAGCAGTCCGACCGAAGGGTCGCCTGGAAACACCACATATTTT	TRBV7-2	TRBJ1-3	-	-
CAWSSGQGQPQHF	TGTGCCTGGAGTTCCGGACAGGGTCAGCCCCAGCATTTT	TRBV30	TRBJ1-5	TRBD1	few